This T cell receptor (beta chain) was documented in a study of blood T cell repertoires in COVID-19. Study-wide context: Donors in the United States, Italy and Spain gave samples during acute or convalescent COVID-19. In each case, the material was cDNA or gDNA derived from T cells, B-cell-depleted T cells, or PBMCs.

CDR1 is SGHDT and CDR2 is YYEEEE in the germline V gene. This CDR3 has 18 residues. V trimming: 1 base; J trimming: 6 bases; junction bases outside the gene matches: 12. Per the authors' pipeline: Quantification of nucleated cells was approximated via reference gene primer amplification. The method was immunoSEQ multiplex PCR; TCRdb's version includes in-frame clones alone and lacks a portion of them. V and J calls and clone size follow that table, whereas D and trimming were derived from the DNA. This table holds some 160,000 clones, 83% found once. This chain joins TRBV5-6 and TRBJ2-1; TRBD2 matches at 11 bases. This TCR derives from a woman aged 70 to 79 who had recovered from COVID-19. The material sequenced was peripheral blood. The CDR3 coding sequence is TGTGCCAGCAGCTTGACTCCAGGGGGGACTAGCGGAATCAATGAGCAGTTCTTC. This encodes CASSLTPGGTSGINEQFF.